The entry below describes one TCR beta chain. The target antigen is unknown. The record originates from a study of STAT5B mutations in CD4+ large granular lymphocyte leukemia. Study-wide points: Without putative leukemic clones, patient CD4-sorted repertoires remained more clonal than healthy CD4+ repertoires.

This table comes from immunoSEQ multiplex PCR, and its TCRdb copy is limited to in-frame clones, with some not included. The sample holds about 46,000 clones, 65% to 85% seen once. The CDR3 covers 14 residues. The V gene lost 0 bases and the J gene lost 1 base, with 7 bases spanning the gap. Germline V CDR1 and CDR2: SGDLS, YYNGEE. The material sequenced was CD4+ T cells from blood buffy coats. The source of this sequence is a human donor in good health. The V gene is TRBV9, the J gene TRBJ1-1; weak D call: TRBD1 (5 bases). CDR3 sequence reads: CASSVGDRNTEAFF. For the CDR3, the DNA is TGTGCCAGCAGCGTAGGCGACAGGAACACTGAAGCTTTCTTT.